This T cell receptor beta chain stems from a study of blood T cell repertoires in COVID-19. Study overall: Material from acute and convalescent COVID-19 was sourced from the United States, Italy and Spain. In each case, the material was cDNA or gDNA derived from T cells, B-cell-depleted T cells, or PBMCs.

Per the authors' pipeline: By means of reference gene primer amplification, nucleated cell counts were estimated. Measured with immunoSEQ multiplex PCR; TCRdb has only the in-frame clones, and not every one. V, J and clone size reflect that table, while D and trimming were determined from the DNA. This table has about 3,700 clones, about 70% appearing once. V was cut by 7 bases and J by 0 bases, with 11 bases left in between. This CDR3 has 14 residues. Germline values: CDR1 SGHRS, CDR2 YFSETQ. The sequenced material came from peripheral blood. The genes are TRBV5-1 and TRBJ2-1; possibly TRBD2 for D (6 bases). This TCR came from a human donor in a cohort sampled during active COVID-19. In nucleotides, the CDR3 is TGCGCCAGCCATGCGGGGAGCTCCTACAATGAGCAGTTCTTC. It codes for CASHAGSSYNEQFF.